These 21 T cell receptor beta chains were sequenced from one sample in a study of blood T cell repertoires in COVID-19. The table came from immunoSEQ multiplex PCR; TCRdb's copy has only in-frame clones and leaves some out. The sample has some 300,000 clones, nearly 90% seen once; the top ten hold almost 9.5%. Specimen: PBMCs or T cells enriched from blood (not recorded which). Source of these receptors: a woman under 40 who had recovered from COVID-19.

The rearrangement joins TRBV7-2 to TRBJ2-7; 10 nucleotides agree with TRBD1. Trimming at V came to 5 bases and at J to 4 bases, leaving 8 bases not matched to a gene. CDR1 and CDR2 from the germline V gene are SGHTA and FQGNSA. This CDR3 region has 15 residues. CDR3: CASSPGQGGQYEQYF. CDR3 DNA: TGTGCCAGCAGCCCCGGACAGGGGGGTCAGTACGAGCAGTACTTC.

This rearrangement joins TRBV28 to TRBJ2-1, with 8 bases lining up with TRBD2. Germline V gene lookup returns CDR1 MDHEN and CDR2 SYDVKM. The CDR3 extends over 20 amino acids. The V and J ends lost 5 bases and 5 bases, in that order; junction bases with no gene match: 23. In DNA, the CDR3 is TGTGCCAGCAGTCCTCAGACACCGGGACTAGTATTTCCAGGGGACAATGAGCAGTTCTTC. Its protein is CASSPQTPGLVFPGDNEQFF.

This rearrangement joins TRBV6-5 to TRBJ2-7; 9 bases map to TRBD1. Germline CDR1 and CDR2: MNHEY and SVGAGI. This CDR3 contains 15 residues. Trimming took 7 bases from V and 2 from J; bases not matched to a gene: 9. The DNA of the CDR3 is TGTGCCAGCACCTCGCCGACAGGGGGAACCTACGAGCAGTACTTC. This gives the protein CASTSPTGGTYEQYF.

The chain recombines TRBV6-5 with TRBJ2-1; TRBD2 is a possible D gene (6 bases). CDR3 size: 15 residues. Trimming pared 0 bases from V and 4 bases from J, leaving 10 bases between. Germline values: CDR1 MNHEY, CDR2 SVGAGI. CDR3 coding DNA: TGTGCCAGCAGTTACTCCGGGACTCCTTACAATGAGCAGTTCTTC. Protein sequence: CASSYSGTPYNEQFF.

V usage is TRBV6-5 and J usage is TRBJ2-2; D might be TRBD2 (6 bases). The CDR3 length is 15 residues. V was clipped by 7 bases and J by 6 bases, with 18 bases between them. Per germline, CDR1 MNHEY and CDR2 SVGAGI. The CDR3 DNA reads as TGTGCCAGCATCAGCGGCGGGGCCCACGCCGGGGAGCTGTTTTTT. Translating gives CASISGGAHAGELFF.

This rearrangement joins TRBV7-9 to TRBJ1-6; 9 nucleotides agree with TRBD1. Germline V gene data show CDR1 as SEHNR and CDR2 as FQNEAQ (reference sequence). The CDR3 covers 14 residues. After removal of 5 bases from V and 9 bases from J, the junction contained 5 bases not matched to a gene. The CDR3 nucleotides are TGTGCCAGCAGCGCAGGGACAGGGACTTCACCCCTCCACTTT. It yields the protein CASSAGTGTSPLHF.

J is TRBJ1-1 and V is TRBV10-2; D is ambiguous. V lost 2 bases to trimming and J lost 4 bases, with 8 bases between them. The germline gives CDR1 WSHSY, CDR2 SAAADI. The CDR3 extends over 13 amino acids. The CDR3 DNA reads as TGCGCCAGCAGTGAGGGTCGGGGCACTGAAGCTTTCTTT. This sequence encodes CASSEGRGTEAFF.

The chain employs TRBV6-5 and TRBJ1-1; a weak D match, TRBD1 (6 bases). Germline V gives CDR1 MNHEY, CDR2 SVGAGI. V gave up 6 bases and J gave up 1 base, with 9 bases separating them. The CDR3 covers 13 residues. CDR3 bases: TGTGCCAGCAGCAGAGGGGGGAACACTGAAGCTTTCTTT. Amino acids: CASSRGGNTEAFF.

The chain couples TRBV6-2 or TRBV6-3 to TRBJ2-7, with D tentatively TRBD1 (6 bases). V dropped 6 bases and J dropped 5 bases, with 11 bases sitting between them. Germline CDR1 is MNHEY and CDR2 is SVGEGT. The CDR3 runs 12 residues. CDR3 DNA sequence: TGTGCCAGCAGGTACCACAGGGACGAGCAGTACTTC. Protein sequence: CASRYHRDEQYF.

Points on this clone: Different DNA sequences within this sample yield the same CDR3. The V gene is TRBV5-1, the J gene TRBJ2-5; D unclear. The CDR3 spans 11 residues. Germline CDR1 SGHRS, CDR2 YFSETQ. V was cut by 5 bases and J by 5 bases, with 7 bases left in between. CDR3 coding DNA: TGCGCCAGCAGTTCTCAGGAGACCCAGTACTTC. It encodes CASSSQETQYF.

The chain has TRBV9 and TRBJ2-1; D gene unclear. Germline loops: CDR1 SGDLS, CDR2 YYNGEE. Trimming removed 1 base at V and 0 bases at J, with 8 bases between. The CDR3 consists of 15 residues. CDR3 sequence (DNA): TGTGCCAGCAGCGTACAGGTAAACTCCTACAATGAGCAGTTCTTC. Translation gives CASSVQVNSYNEQFF. Supplemented by reference TRBV9 and TRBJ2-1, the full variable domain reads DSGVTQTPKHLITATGQRVTLRCSPRSGDLSVYWYQQSLDQGLQFLIQYYNGEERAKGNILERFSAQQFPDLHSELNLSSLELGDSALYFCASSVQVNSYNEQFFGPGTRLTVL.

This clone was observed once. V is TRBV28 and J is TRBJ2-3; the D gene is possibly TRBD2 (5 bases). The CDR3 loop spans 15 amino acids. The V and J ends lost 6 bases and 2 bases respectively, with 15 bases between them. Germline loops: CDR1 MDHEN, CDR2 SYDVKM. The DNA of the CDR3 is TGTGCCAGCAGCAACAGACTGACTAACACAGATACGCAGTATTTT. Translation gives CASSNRLTNTDTQYF.

This rearrangement joins TRBV5-4 to TRBJ2-7; TRBD1 matches 10 bases. The V and J ends lost 4 bases and 4 bases, in that order; junction bases with no gene match: 14. The CDR3 covers 17 residues. CDR1 is SGHNT, CDR2 YYREEE, per germline (reference sequence). CDR3 region: CASSDKTGTGDLYEQYF. The CDR3, as DNA: TGTGCCAGCAGCGACAAGACCGGGACAGGGGACTTATACGAGCAGTACTTC.

The CDR3 loop is CASTAGDSYNEQFF. The DNA for the CDR3 is TGTGCCAGTACCGCGGGCGACTCCTACAATGAGCAGTTCTTC. This rearrangement joins TRBV19 to TRBJ2-1; possible D gene TRBD2, 5 bases. The length of the CDR3 is 14 residues. The germline V and J ends were trimmed by 7 bases and 0 bases, with 10 bases remaining between them. The V gene's germline CDR1 is LNHDA and CDR2 SQIVND (reference sequence).

V gene TRBV12-3 or TRBV12-4 combines with J gene TRBJ1-5; D unresolved. The germline V and J ends were trimmed by 8 bases and 3 bases, with 8 bases remaining between them. The CDR3 extends over 12 amino acids. The CDR3 nucleotides are TGTGCCAGCGGGCAGACCAATCAGCCCCAGCATTTT. This encodes CASGQTNQPQHF.

The rearrangement links TRBV2 to TRBJ1-1; D remains ambiguous. Germline V gene data show CDR1 as SNHLY and CDR2 as FYNNEI. Trimming stripped 8 bases from V and 1 base from J, with 11 bases between. The CDR3 consists of 13 residues. This chain's CDR3 is CASGQESNTEAFF. CDR3 bases: TGTGCCAGCGGTCAGGAATCGAACACTGAAGCTTTCTTT.

The V call is TRBV20-1, the J call TRBJ1-2, with D perhaps TRBD1 (6 bases). The length of the CDR3 is 12 residues. Germline CDR1 and CDR2: DFQATT and SNEGSKA (reference sequence). The germline V and J ends were trimmed by 3 bases and 7 bases, with 12 bases remaining between them. The CDR3 bases are TGCAGTGCTAGTGTAGGCAGGGGTGGCTACACCTTC. Residues: CSASVGRGGYTF.

The V and J genes are TRBV5-1 and TRBJ1-6; D perhaps matches TRBD1 (6 bases). Trimming took 1 base from V and 5 from J, leaving 7 bases between them. The V gene's germline CDR1 is SGHRS and CDR2 YFSETQ. The CDR3 extends over 14 amino acids. The CDR3 loop is CASSLQGNNSPLHF. The DNA of the CDR3 is TGCGCCAGCAGCTTGCAGGGGAATAATTCACCCCTCCACTTT.

V and J are TRBV9 and TRBJ2-7, with 13 positions matching TRBD2. Trimming cost V 4 bases and J 6 bases; bases outside gene matches: 4. This CDR3 contains 14 residues. Germline-derived CDR1 and CDR2 are SGDLS and YYNGEE. CDR3 DNA: TGTGCCAGCAGCTTGGGACTAGCGGGAACCGAGCAGTACTTC. This sequence encodes CASSLGLAGTEQYF.

The chain uses TRBV5-6 and TRBJ2-5; D possibly corresponds to TRBD2 (6 bases). CDR1 SGHDT and CDR2 YYEEEE come from the germline V gene. The CDR3 runs to 13 residues. V lost 1 base, J lost 9 bases, and 13 bases lay in between. The CDR3 protein is CASSLQGGMSQYF. CDR3 sequence (DNA): TGTGCCAGCAGCTTGCAGGGCGGGATGTCCCAGTACTTC. Complete variable domain (other parts from reference TRBV5-6 and TRBJ2-5): DAGVTQSPTHLIKTRGQQVTLRCSPKSGHDTVSWYQQALGQGPQFIFQYYEEEERQRGNFPDRFSGHQFPNYSSELNVNALLLGDSALYLCASSLQGGMSQYFGPGTRLLVL.

V gene TRBV11-2 combines with J gene TRBJ2-3; D gene uncertain. Germline CDR1 reads SGHAT; CDR2 reads FQNNGV. The V end was cut by 4 bases, the J end by 5 bases, with 19 bases between. The CDR3 length is 16 residues. The chain's CDR3 is CASSSTMTFRIDTQYF. CDR3 bases: TGTGCCAGCAGCTCTACAATGACATTCCGTATAGATACGCAGTATTTT. The variable domain in full, with the rest retrieved from reference TRBV11-2 and TRBJ2-3, is EAGVAQSPRYKIIEKRQSVAFWCNPISGHATLYWYQQILGQGPKLLIQFQNNGVVDDSQLPKDRFSAERLKGVDSTLKIQPAKLEDSAVYLCASSSTMTFRIDTQYFGPGTRLTVL.